The subject of this entry is one T cell receptor beta chain. Its antigen is undetermined. Primed by a sample-barcoded 5' primer and a J-beta primer mix, a second PCR proceeded for 7 to 11 cycles. TCRdb re-called the 5' RACE reads with MiXCR, one entry per CDR3 protein. The sample has about a million distinct CDR3 sequences, roughly 47% seen once; the top ten hold 20% to 25%. This CDR3 region has 11 residues. Germline V gene data show CDR1 as SNHLY and CDR2 as FYNNEI. With 7 bases removed from V and 4 bases from J, the gap between germline ends came to 6 bases. The entry originates in a study of blood T cells in healthy people across ages. Study-wide results and limits: Strong correlation linked observed beta diversity and percent naive T cells.

The V call is TRBV2, the J call TRBJ2-3; D is uncertain. Sequenced sample: blood. This sequence originates from a woman aged 55-69 years in good health. The CDR3 reads CASTAADTQYF. The CDR3 bases are TGTGCCAGCACGGCAGCAGATACGCAGTATTTT.